Listed below are T cell receptor beta chains from one sample, sequenced in a study of CD8+CD57+ T cells in acquired aplastic anemia. TCRdb ran MiXCR on the reads and lists one entry per CDR3 protein. The repertoire has under 200,000 distinct CDR3 sequences, less than 60% of them found once; the top ten carry 2.5% to 3.5%. Sequenced input: sorted CD4+, CD8+, or CD8+CD57+ T cells (not recorded which) from PBMCs. The receptors originated from a human donor with aplastic anemia. The CDR3 runs from the conserved cysteine through the conserved F or W. The D gene is left open where the match is weak. Expanded clones are given a class, and other clones once, few, many or no size at all.

v_gene	j_gene	abundance	d_gene	CDR3nt	CDR3aa
TRBV9	TRBJ2-5	many	TRBD1	TGTGCCAGCAGCGTTAGACAGGGGCAAGAGACCCAGTACTTC	CASSVRQGQETQYF
TRBV6-2/TRBV6-3	TRBJ2-1	-	-	TGTGCCAGCAGTTACCTTCCGGAGGGAAATGGGCAGTTCTTC	CASSYLPEGNGQFF
TRBV2	TRBJ2-7	-	TRBD1	TGTGCCACCCACCCGGACAGGGTAGCCTACGAGCAGTACTTC	CATHPDRVAYEQYF
TRBV9	TRBJ2-3	once	-	TGTGCCAGCAGCCCCGGGACCGGACAGCCCTTCTTACATACGCAGTATTTT	CASSPGTGQPFLHTQYF
TRBV7-7	TRBJ2-1	-	-	TGTGCTAGCAGCGGGGGGACAGGAAATGAGCAGTCCTTC	CASSGGTGNEQSF
TRBV6-5	TRBJ2-5	few	-	TGTGCCAGCAGTTACTCACAGGGAAATGGAGAGACCCAGTACTTC	CASSYSQGNGETQYF
TRBV2	TRBJ2-2	-	TRBD1	TGTGCCAGCAATCCGGGACAGGGGGCTGTTAAGCTGTTTTTT	CASNPGQGAVKLFF
TRBV5-4	TRBJ2-1	many	TRBD2	TGTGCCAGCAGCGGGCTAGCGGGAGGGCCTCGCTATGAGCAGTTCTTC	CASSGLAGGPRYEQFF
TRBV9	TRBJ1-4	many	-	TGTGCCAGCAGCGCAGCGAACCCTAATGAAAAACTGTTTTTT	CASSAANPNEKLFF
TRBV5-3	TRBJ2-7	-	TRBD2	TGTGCCAGTAGCCCGGGACTAGAATTCGGCGAGCAGTACTTC	CASSPGLEFGEQYF
TRBV7-9	TRBJ2-1	-	-	TGTGCCAGCAGCTTCGAGGGGGATGAGCAGTTCTTC	CASSFEGDEQFF
TRBV20-1	TRBJ1-5	many	-	TGCAGTGCTCGACCCCGGACGGAGGATAGCAATCAGCCCCAGCATTTT	CSARPRTEDSNQPQHF
TRBV25-1	TRBJ1-3	many	-	TGTGCCAGCAGTCAAGGCGAGTCTGGAAACACCATATATTTT	CASSQGESGNTIYF
TRBV29-1	TRBJ1-2	medium-sized	-	TGCAGCGTTGAAGGGGCCCCTAACTATGGCTACACCTTC	CSVEGAPNYGYTF
TRBV29-1	TRBJ1-4	-	TRBD1	TGCAGCGTCCATCTGACAGGGTATGAAAAACTGTTTTTT	CSVHLTGYEKLFF
TRBV2	TRBJ2-7	-	TRBD2	TGTGCCAGCAAGCGGACTAGCGGGAGTACCCCCGAGCAGTACTTC	CASKRTSGSTPEQYF
TRBV5-1	TRBJ2-7	many	TRBD2	TGCGCCAGCAGCTTGTGGCGGGGGGCTGGGGAGCAGTACTTC	CASSLWRGAGEQYF
TRBV6-1	TRBJ1-1	-	-	TGTGCCGGGGGCCCCTTTGACACTGAAGCTTTCTTT	CAGGPFDTEAFF
TRBV6-4	TRBJ2-3	many	-	TGTGCCAGCAGGGACAGGCGGGGTCCTAGCACAGATACGCAGTATTTT	CASRDRRGPSTDTQYF
TRBV7-2	TRBJ1-6	-	TRBD1	TGTGCCAGCAGCTTAGTGTGGGACAGGGGCTCACCCCTCCACTTT	CASSLVWDRGSPLHF
TRBV20-1	TRBJ2-7	-	TRBD1	TGCAGTGCTAGAGATCTGGACAGGGTCCTTTACGAGCAGTACTTC	CSARDLDRVLYEQYF
TRBV9	TRBJ1-1	-	-	TGTGCCAGCAGCGTAGGGGACGGTACTGAAGCTTTCTTT	CASSVGDGTEAFF
TRBV2	TRBJ1-5	-	TRBD1	TGTGCCGTAAAAGGGAGGACAGGGCCTAATCAGCCCCAGCATTTT	CAVKGRTGPNQPQHF